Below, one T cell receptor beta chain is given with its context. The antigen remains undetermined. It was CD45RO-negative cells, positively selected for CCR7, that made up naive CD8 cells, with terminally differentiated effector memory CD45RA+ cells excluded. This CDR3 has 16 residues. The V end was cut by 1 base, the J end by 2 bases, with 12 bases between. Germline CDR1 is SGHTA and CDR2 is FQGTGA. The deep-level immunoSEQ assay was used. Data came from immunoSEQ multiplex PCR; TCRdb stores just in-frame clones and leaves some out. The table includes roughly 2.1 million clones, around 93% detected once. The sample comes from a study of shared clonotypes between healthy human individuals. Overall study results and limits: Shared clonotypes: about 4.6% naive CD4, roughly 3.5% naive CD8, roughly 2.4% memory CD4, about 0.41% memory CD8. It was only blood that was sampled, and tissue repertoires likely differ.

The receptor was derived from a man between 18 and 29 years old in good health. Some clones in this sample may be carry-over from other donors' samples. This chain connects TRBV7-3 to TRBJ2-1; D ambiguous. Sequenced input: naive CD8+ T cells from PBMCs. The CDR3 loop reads CASSLIVTAPYNEQFF. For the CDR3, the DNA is TGTGCCAGCAGCTTAATTGTAACTGCTCCCTACAATGAGCAGTTCTTC.